This TCR beta chain was profiled in a study of cytomegalovirus exposure and HLA in healthy donors. Study summary: Findings of an earlier analysis included around 120 million unique TCR beta sequences from about 180 million T cells.

A multiplex PCR was run with 60 Vbeta primers and 13 Jbeta primers. TCRdb keeps only in-frame clones here, not all; method: immunoSEQ multiplex PCR. The data show roughly 190,000 clones, about four fifths seen once. The CDR3 is 16 residues long. The germline V gene encodes CDR1 MNHEY and CDR2 SVGAGI. The V and J ends lost 0 bases and 3 bases respectively, with 14 bases between them. The chain joins TRBV6-5 to TRBJ2-5; TRBD2 is a possible D gene (6 bases). The source is a woman in her forties or fifties in good health and CMV-seropositive. Sequences were obtained from PBMCs. CDR3 region: CASSYSWRGREETQYF. DNA of the CDR3: TGTGCCAGCAGTTACTCGTGGCGGGGTCGGGAAGAGACCCAGTACTTC.